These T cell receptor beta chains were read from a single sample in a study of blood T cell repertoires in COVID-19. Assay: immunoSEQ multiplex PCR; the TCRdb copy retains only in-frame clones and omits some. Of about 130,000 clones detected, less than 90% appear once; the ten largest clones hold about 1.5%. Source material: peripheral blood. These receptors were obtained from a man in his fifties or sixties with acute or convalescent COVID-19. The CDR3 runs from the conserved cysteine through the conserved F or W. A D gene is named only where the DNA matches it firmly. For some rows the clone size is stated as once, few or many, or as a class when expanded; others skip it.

TGTGCCAGCAGTTTAGTAGGGGTCAATCAGCCCCAGCATTTT	CASSLVGVNQPQHF	TRBV28	TRBJ1-5	-	-
TGTGCCAGCAGCTTAGCAGGGACAGGGGAAACCTACGAGCAGTACTTC	CASSLAGTGETYEQYF	TRBV13	TRBJ2-7	-	TRBD1
TGCGCCAGCAGCACCGGACAGAACACCGGGGAGCTGTTTTTT	CASSTGQNTGELFF	TRBV5-1	TRBJ2-2	-	-
TGTGCCAGCAGCCGACAGGGTAATCAGCCCCAGCATTTT	CASSRQGNQPQHF	TRBV12-3/TRBV12-4	TRBJ1-5	-	TRBD1
TGTGCCAGCAGCGTAGGGGCAGGGGGAAGCACCGGGGAGCTGTTTTTT	CASSVGAGGSTGELFF	TRBV9	TRBJ2-2	-	TRBD1
TGTGCCAGCAGTTTTGGGGCAGGGGTTAGTGGCTACACCTTC	CASSFGAGVSGYTF	TRBV27	TRBJ1-2	-	-
TGTGCCAGCAGTGAAAGGGGCTCTGGGGCCAACGTCCTGACTTTC	CASSERGSGANVLTF	TRBV6-1	TRBJ2-6	-	-
TGCAGTGCTAGTCAAGTACAGGGGGTTTTGAAGGCTTTCTTT	CSASQVQGVLKAFF	TRBV20-1	TRBJ1-1	-	TRBD1
TGTGCCAGTAGTATAGAACTAGCGGGGGTCACAGATACGCAGTATTTT	CASSIELAGVTDTQYF	TRBV19	TRBJ2-3	-	TRBD2
TGTGCCAGCAGCTTAGTGGCAGGAAAGGACAAAAACATTCAGTACTTC	CASSLVAGKDKNIQYF	TRBV7-3	TRBJ2-4	once	-
TGTGCCAGCAGCTCCGGGACAGAGATCTATGGCTACACCTTC	CASSSGTEIYGYTF	TRBV5-4	TRBJ1-2	once	TRBD1
TGTGCCAGCAGTGACTCGACTGGCGGGGGGAACCAGGCGGTGGGCACAGATACGCAGTATTTT	CASSDSTGGGNQAVGTDTQYF	TRBV6-4	TRBJ2-3	-	TRBD2
TGTGCCAGCAGCCCCTCCGGGACAAGCTTGAAAGAGACCCAGTACTTC	CASSPSGTSLKETQYF	TRBV11-1	TRBJ2-5	-	-
TGCAGCGCGTGGGACAGGGGGCACGAGCAGTACTTC	CSAWDRGHEQYF	TRBV29-1	TRBJ2-7	-	TRBD1
TGTGCCAGCAGGGAGGCGGGGTCCTACAATGAGCAGTTCTTC	CASREAGSYNEQFF	TRBV7-6	TRBJ2-1	-	-
TGTGCCAGTAGCGACAGGGATAATCAGCCCCAGCATTTT	CASSDRDNQPQHF	TRBV19	TRBJ1-5	-	TRBD1
TGTGCCAGTAGTATTTCGGGCGGACAAGTCTACAATGAGCAGTTCTTC	CASSISGGQVYNEQFF	TRBV19	TRBJ2-1	-	-
TGTGCCAGCGGACAGGGGGGAGATACGCAGTATTTT	CASGQGGDTQYF	TRBV7-3	TRBJ2-3	-	TRBD1
TGTGCCAGCAGTTACTCGGACGGGGGGCGCAAGGATACGCAGTATTTT	CASSYSDGGRKDTQYF	TRBV6-5	TRBJ2-3	-	-
TGCAGCGTTGAAGATCAGTCCGTCGGGTATGGCTACACCTTC	CSVEDQSVGYGYTF	TRBV29-1	TRBJ1-2	-	-
TGTGCCTGGAGTAGTGCAGGGGACTATGGCTACACCTTC	CAWSSAGDYGYTF	TRBV30	TRBJ1-2	few	-
TGTGCCAGCAGTGAAAATAATTTTCGGGGGGGGAGGAACACTGAAGCTTTCTTT	CASSENNFRGGRNTEAFF	TRBV6-1	TRBJ1-1	-	-